Only a few counts were recorded for the clone carrying this T cell receptor beta chain. Its antigen remains unknown. The J segment lost 5 bases and the V segment lost 6 bases, leaving 12 bases of the junction unmatched. The CDR3 runs 17 residues. CDR1 SGHTA and CDR2 FQGNSA come from the germline V gene. This entry is derived from a study of identical twins. Study outcomes and limitations: Where out-of-frame alpha sequences were twin-shared, they showed excess low generation probability.

MiXCR, applied by TCRdb to the 5' RACE reads, yields one record per CDR3 protein. Found here are 450,000 or so distinct CDR3 sequences, around 14% of them singletons; the top ten hold about 0.52%. The same data also contributed to another study, on yellow fever vaccine responses in identical twins.

Sample: CD4+ T cells sorted from blood. V gene TRBV7-2 combines with J gene TRBJ2-3, with TRBD2 matching over 12 bases. This clonotype was sampled from a woman under 30 in good health. Written as DNA, the CDR3 is TGTGCCAGCAGTTTGACTAGCGGGAGACACATTAAAGATACGCAGTATTTT. Its translation is CASSLTSGRHIKDTQYF.